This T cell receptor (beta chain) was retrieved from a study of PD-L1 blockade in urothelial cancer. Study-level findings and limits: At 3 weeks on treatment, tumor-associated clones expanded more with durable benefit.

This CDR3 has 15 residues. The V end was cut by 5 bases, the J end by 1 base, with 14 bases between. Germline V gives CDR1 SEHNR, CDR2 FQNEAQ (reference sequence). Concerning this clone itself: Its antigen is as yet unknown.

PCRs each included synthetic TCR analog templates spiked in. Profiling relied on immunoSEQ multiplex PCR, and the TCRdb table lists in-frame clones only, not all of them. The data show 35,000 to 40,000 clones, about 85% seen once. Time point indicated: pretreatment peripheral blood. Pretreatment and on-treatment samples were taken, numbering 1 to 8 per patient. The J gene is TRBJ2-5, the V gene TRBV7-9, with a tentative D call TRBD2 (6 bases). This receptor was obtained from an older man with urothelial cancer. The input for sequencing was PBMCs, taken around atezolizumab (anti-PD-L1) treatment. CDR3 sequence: CASSQTGGAQETQYF. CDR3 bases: TGTGCCAGCAGCCAAACGGGCGGGGCCCAAGAGACCCAGTACTTC. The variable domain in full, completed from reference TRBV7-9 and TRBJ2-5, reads DTGVSQNPRHKITKRGQNVTFRCDPISEHNRLYWYRQTLGQGPEFLTYFQNEAQLEKSRLLSDRFSAERPKGSFSTLEIQRTEQGDSAMYLCASSQTGGAQETQYFGPGTRLLVL.